These 30 T cell receptor beta chains share one sample of origin, sequenced in a study of glioma-infiltrating T cells after dendritic cell vaccination. Sequencing used immunoSEQ multiplex PCR; TCRdb keeps in-frame clones, though not all of them. The sample carries 50,000 to 80,000 clones, more than 75% recorded once. The specimen was blood, collected before dendritic cell vaccination. These receptors were obtained from a human donor with glioblastoma.

On this clone itself: The same CDR3 also results from other DNA sequences found in this sample. CDR3: CASSESGNEQFF. The DNA of the CDR3 is TGTGCCAGCAGTGAATCGGGCAATGAGCAGTTCTTC. The chain couples TRBV2 to TRBJ2-1; no clear D. The germline V and J ends were trimmed by 2 bases and 6 bases, with 5 bases remaining between them. Germline V lookup: CDR1 SNHLY, CDR2 FYNNEI. This CDR3 is 12 amino acids long.

The chain combines TRBV28 with TRBJ2-5; 13 bases match TRBD2. CDR1 is MDHEN, CDR2 SYDVKM, per germline. The length of the CDR3 is 17 residues. Trimming cost V 6 bases and J 4 bases; bases outside gene matches: 11. CDR3 loop: CASSPTSGGTWGETQYF. CDR3 DNA sequence: TGTGCCAGCAGCCCGACTAGCGGGGGGACATGGGGAGAGACCCAGTACTTC.

The chain recombines TRBV13 with TRBJ2-1; 9 bases match TRBD1. CDR3 length: 16 amino acids. Germline V gene lookup returns CDR1 PRHDT and CDR2 FYEKMQ (reference sequence). With V trimmed by 3 bases and J by 5 bases, 8 bases remained unmatched. This CDR3 is CASSFTGGGWDNEQFF. CDR3 DNA sequence: TGTGCCAGCAGCTTTACAGGGGGCGGTTGGGACAATGAGCAGTTCTTC.

The chain joins TRBV27 to TRBJ1-1; possible D gene TRBD1, 6 bases. The CDR3 spans 13 residues. CDR1 and CDR2 (germline): MNHEY, SMNVEV (reference sequence). The V gene lost 5 bases and the J gene lost 4 bases, with 11 bases spanning the gap. The CDR3 nucleotides read TGTGCCAGCAGTCAGGGACACGCCACTGAAGCTTTCTTT. It specifies CASSQGHATEAFF.

The rearrangement links TRBV14 to TRBJ1-6; D is possibly TRBD1 (5 bases). CDR1 is SGHDN, CDR2 FVKESK, per germline. This CDR3 has 14 amino acids. V was clipped by 0 bases and J by 7 bases, with 7 bases between them. The CDR3 region has the DNA TGTGCCAGCAGCCAAGAGGGGGGGAATTCACCCCTCCACTTT. Amino acids: CASSQEGGNSPLHF.

This clone was found a few times. The V and J genes are TRBV7-8 and TRBJ2-2; 8 nucleotides line up with TRBD1. Trimming cost V 8 bases and J 4 bases; bases outside gene matches: 3. The CDR3 totals 13 residues. Germline V gene data show CDR1 as SGHVS and CDR2 as FQNEAQ. CDR3 sequence (DNA): TGTGCCAGCCGAACAGGGGGCACCGGGGAGCTGTTTTTT. This codes for CASRTGGTGELFF. Based on the CDR3 plus reference TRBV7-8 and TRBJ2-2, the full variable domain is GAGVSQSPRYKVAKRGQDVALRCDPISGHVSLFWYQQALGQGPEFLTYFQNEAQLDKSGLPSDRFFAERPEGSVSTLKIQRTQQEDSAVYLCASRTGGTGELFFGEGSRLTVL.

The chain employs TRBV19 and TRBJ2-5; TRBD2 aligns across 8 bases. V shed 5 bases and J 7 bases; nucleotides not matched to a gene: 9. CDR3 size: 14 residues. Per germline, CDR1 LNHDA and CDR2 SQIVND (reference sequence). The CDR3 DNA reads TGTGCCAGTAGTGGGACTAGGGGGGGAACGACCCAGTACTTC. It codes for CASSGTRGGTTQYF.

The chain is built from TRBV4-1 and TRBJ2-3; D is possibly TRBD1 (6 bases). V lost 4 bases and J lost 2, with 10 bases in between. The CDR3 runs to 14 residues. The germline gives CDR1 MGHRA, CDR2 YSYEKL. This chain's CDR3 is CASSPDRNTDTQYF. The CDR3 nucleotides are TGCGCCAGCAGCCCGGACAGAAACACAGATACGCAGTATTTT.

The chain uses TRBV2 and TRBJ2-7; 10 bases line up with TRBD2. The CDR3 has 15 amino acids. Germline lookup yields CDR1 SNHLY and CDR2 FYNNEI. The ends lost 4 bases at V and 4 bases at J; junction bases unmatched: 7. This CDR3 is CASSGDQRGGYEQYF. The CDR3 DNA reads TGTGCCAGCAGTGGGGATCAGCGGGGGGGTTACGAGCAGTACTTC.

This chain links TRBV7-2 with TRBJ2-3, with 10 bases aligning to TRBD2. The CDR3 runs to 17 residues. Germline CDR1 and CDR2: SGHTA and FQGNSA. After removal of 3 bases from V and 2 bases from J, the junction contained 8 bases not matched to a gene. CDR3 protein: CASSFGPAGGFTDTQYF. The CDR3 nucleotides are TGTGCCAGCAGCTTTGGCCCAGCGGGGGGGTTCACAGATACGCAGTATTTT.

This chain joins TRBV19 and TRBJ2-5, with 12 nucleotides matching TRBD2. V lost 5 bases to trimming and J lost 4 bases; unmatched junction nucleotides: 8. Germline V gene data show CDR1 as LNHDA and CDR2 as SQIVND (reference sequence). The CDR3 sequence is 16 residues long. This CDR3 reads CASSSGLAGRGETQYF. The CDR3, as DNA: TGTGCCAGTAGTTCCGGACTAGCGGGGCGGGGAGAGACCCAGTACTTC.

The chain uses TRBV5-1 and TRBJ2-3; 10 positions match TRBD2. CDR3 length: 17 amino acids. CDR1 SGHRS and CDR2 YFSETQ come from the germline V gene. V lost 3 bases, J lost 2 bases, and 9 bases stayed unmatched. CDR3 residues: CASSSLGLAEYTDTQYF. In DNA form, the CDR3 reads TGCGCCAGCAGCTCCCTTGGACTAGCGGAGTACACAGATACGCAGTATTTT.

This clone was seen only a few times. This chain joins TRBV28 and TRBJ2-5; 9 bases are a match to TRBD1. CDR1 is MDHEN and CDR2 is SYDVKM in the germline V gene. The CDR3 contains 13 residues. After removal of 6 bases from V and 5 bases from J, the junction contained 4 bases not matched to a gene. CDR3 protein: CASRHRGLETQYF. The CDR3 nucleotides read TGTGCCAGCAGGCACAGGGGGCTGGAGACCCAGTACTTC. The complete variable domain, with remaining parts taken from reference TRBV28 and TRBJ2-5, reads DVKVTQSSRYLVKRTGEKVFLECVQDMDHENMFWYRQDPGLGLRLIYFSYDVKMKEKGDIPEGYSVSREKKERFSLILESASTNQTSMYLCASRHRGLETQYFGPGTRLLVL.

In DNA, the CDR3 is TGTGCCTGGGAGCGGGAAAAACTGTTTTTT. This sequence encodes CAWEREKLFF. The rearrangement links TRBV30 to TRBJ1-4; D is undetermined. The V gene lost 5 bases and the J gene lost 8 bases, with 6 bases spanning the gap. CDR1 is GTSNPN and CDR2 is SVGIG in the germline V gene (reference sequence). The CDR3 is 10 amino acids.

The chain joins TRBV7-2 to TRBJ2-5; D not resolved. CDR1 is SGHTA and CDR2 is FQGNSA in the germline V gene. The V end lost 3 bases, the J end lost 4 bases, and 12 bases lay between the germline ends. The CDR3 is 14 residues long. CDR3 sequence: CASSFEVVGETQYF. As DNA, the CDR3 is TGTGCCAGCAGCTTTGAAGTCGTCGGAGAGACCCAGTACTTC.

V is TRBV10-2 and J is TRBJ1-5, with a tentative D call TRBD1 (6 bases). CDR3 length: 13 residues. Germline CDR1 is WSHSY and CDR2 is SAAADI. Trimming took off 5 bases at V and 7 bases at J, with 12 bases between the two ends. The CDR3 sequence: CASSPGQRQPQHF. The CDR3 coding sequence is TGCGCCAGCAGTCCTGGACAGCGCCAGCCCCAGCATTTT.

The rearrangement links TRBV5-4 to TRBJ2-5, with 9 bases identical to TRBD1. Germline lookup yields CDR1 SGHNT and CDR2 YYREEE (reference sequence). The V segment lost 3 bases and the J segment 0 bases; nucleotides outside the gene matches: 6. This CDR3 has 16 residues. The CDR3 is CASSSPTGGDQETQYF. The CDR3 DNA reads TGTGCCAGCAGCTCGCCGACAGGGGGTGACCAAGAGACCCAGTACTTC.

The chain carries TRBV6-5 and TRBJ2-5, with a weak D call TRBD1 (6 bases). This CDR3 spans 15 amino acids. V was cut by 0 bases and J by 1 base, with 9 bases left in between. Germline V gives CDR1 MNHEY, CDR2 SVGAGI. CDR3 region: CASSYSGQPQETQYF. CDR3 in DNA: TGTGCCAGCAGTTACTCAGGACAGCCCCAAGAGACCCAGTACTTC.

This clone turned up a few times. This chain links TRBV28 with TRBJ2-5; 8 bases agree with TRBD2. The end of the DNA is better explained by TRBJ2-7, so the J call may be wrong. Germline V CDR1 and CDR2: MDHEN, SYDVKM. The CDR3 contains 14 residues. The CDR3 region is CASRAGGASYEQYF. CDR3 DNA: TGTGCCAGCAGAGCCGGGGGGGCCTCCTACGAGCAGTACTTC.

The chain carries TRBV4-2 and TRBJ2-1, with D maybe TRBD1 (7 bases). V shed 0 bases and J shed 6 bases, with 18 bases lying between them. The CDR3 is 17 amino acids. The germline gives CDR1 LGHNA, CDR2 YNFKEQ. CDR3 sequence reads: CASSQDRGDRNSNEQFF. In nucleotides, the CDR3 is TGTGCCAGCAGCCAAGATCGCGGGGACAGAAATTCCAATGAGCAGTTCTTC.

This clone appeared a few times. This chain links TRBV27 with TRBJ2-7; perhaps TRBD2 as D (5 bases). The CDR3 has 14 residues. Germline CDR1 MNHEY, CDR2 SMNVEV (reference sequence). Trimming pared 2 bases from V and 5 bases from J, leaving 13 bases between. CDR3 nucleotides: TGTGCCAGCAGTTTACGAGCCCGGGGTAACGAGCAGTACTTC. Residues: CASSLRARGNEQYF.

The V call is TRBV5-1, the J call TRBJ1-1; a weak D match, TRBD1 (6 bases). The CDR3 is 10 residues long. Germline V gene sequence: CDR1 SGHRS, CDR2 YFSETQ. The V end was cut by 5 bases, the J end by 10 bases, with 9 bases between. The CDR3 is CASRVGGAFF. As DNA, the CDR3 is TGCGCCAGCAGGGTAGGGGGAGCTTTCTTT.

This rearrangement joins TRBV5-1 to TRBJ2-7; 10 nucleotides agree with TRBD2. The germline CDR1 and CDR2 sequences are SGHRS and YFSETQ. V lost 4 bases and J lost 0; bases outside the gene matches: 4. CDR3 length: 15 amino acids. In nucleotides, the CDR3 is TGCGCCAGCAGCACAGGACTAGCGGACTCCTACGAGCAGTACTTC. This translates into CASSTGLADSYEQYF.

The chain joins TRBV28 to TRBJ2-1; TRBD2 agrees at 8 bases. Germline lookup yields CDR1 MDHEN and CDR2 SYDVKM. The CDR3 sequence is 16 residues long. V gave up 6 bases and J gave up 6 bases; unmatched junction bases: 13. CDR3: CASSNPRGGPLNEQFF. The CDR3 nucleotides are TGTGCCAGCAGCAACCCCCGGGGGGGCCCTCTCAATGAGCAGTTCTTC.

The chain is built from TRBV15 and TRBJ1-2; 7 bases line up with TRBD1. Trimming took 0 bases from V and 8 from J; bases not matched to a gene: 9. This CDR3 has 15 residues. Per germline, CDR1 LNHNV and CDR2 YYDKDF (reference sequence). Here the CDR3 DNA reads TGTGCCACCAGCAGAGATGGGGGACAGACAGGGGGCTACACCTTC. This gives the protein CATSRDGGQTGGYTF.

This clone was detected once. The chain employs TRBV15 and TRBJ2-7; tentatively, D is TRBD2 (6 bases). The V end lost 1 base, the J end lost 4 bases, and 11 bases lay between the germline ends. The germline CDR1 and CDR2 sequences are LNHNV and YYDKDF (reference sequence). The CDR3 contains 14 residues. The CDR3, as DNA: TGTGCCACCAGCAGAGCCCGGGGGTGGTACGAGCAGTACTTC. It is translated as CATSRARGWYEQYF.

V is TRBV5-1 and J is TRBJ2-5; 10 nucleotides align to TRBD1. Trimming removed 2 bases from V and 4 bases from J; junction bases left unmatched: 8. The CDR3 is 16 amino acids. Per germline, CDR1 SGHRS and CDR2 YFSETQ. CDR3 DNA: TGCGCCAGCAGCTTTAGACAGGGGGCGGCCTTAGAGACCCAGTACTTC. It is translated as CASSFRQGAALETQYF.

The chain combines TRBV30 with TRBJ1-2, with 11 bases lining up with TRBD1. There are 13 residues in the CDR3. J was trimmed by 7 bases and V by 3 bases; bases with no gene match: 4. Looked up from germline, CDR1 is GTSNPN and CDR2 is SVGIG (reference sequence). The CDR3 sequence is CAWRDRGRVGYTF. CDR3 sequence (DNA): TGTGCCTGGAGGGACAGGGGGCGCGTTGGCTACACCTTC.

The V and J genes are TRBV19 and TRBJ1-5; tentatively, D is TRBD1 (5 bases). CDR3 length: 17 amino acids. The germline V gene encodes CDR1 LNHDA and CDR2 SQIVND (reference sequence). Trimming removed 5 bases at V and 5 bases at J, with 22 bases between. The CDR3 sequence is CASSRPLREGPYQPQHF. In DNA, the CDR3 is TGTGCCAGTAGTCGCCCGCTGCGGGAGGGACCTTATCAGCCCCAGCATTTT.

This chain uses TRBV5-1 with TRBJ2-3; D remains ambiguous. The germline gives CDR1 SGHRS, CDR2 YFSETQ. V lost 4 bases and J 3 bases, leaving 15 bases between the germline ends. This CDR3 has 15 residues. The CDR3 protein is CASSGAQSETDTQYF. CDR3 nucleotides: TGCGCCAGCAGCGGAGCCCAGTCGGAGACAGATACGCAGTATTTT. Combining the CDR3 with reference TRBV5-1 and TRBJ2-3 gives the whole variable domain KAGVTQTPRYLIKTRGQQVTLSCSPISGHRSVSWYQQTPGQGLQFLFEYFSETQRNKGNFPGRFSGRQFSNSRSEMNVSTLELGDSALYLCASSGAQSETDTQYFGPGTRLTVL.